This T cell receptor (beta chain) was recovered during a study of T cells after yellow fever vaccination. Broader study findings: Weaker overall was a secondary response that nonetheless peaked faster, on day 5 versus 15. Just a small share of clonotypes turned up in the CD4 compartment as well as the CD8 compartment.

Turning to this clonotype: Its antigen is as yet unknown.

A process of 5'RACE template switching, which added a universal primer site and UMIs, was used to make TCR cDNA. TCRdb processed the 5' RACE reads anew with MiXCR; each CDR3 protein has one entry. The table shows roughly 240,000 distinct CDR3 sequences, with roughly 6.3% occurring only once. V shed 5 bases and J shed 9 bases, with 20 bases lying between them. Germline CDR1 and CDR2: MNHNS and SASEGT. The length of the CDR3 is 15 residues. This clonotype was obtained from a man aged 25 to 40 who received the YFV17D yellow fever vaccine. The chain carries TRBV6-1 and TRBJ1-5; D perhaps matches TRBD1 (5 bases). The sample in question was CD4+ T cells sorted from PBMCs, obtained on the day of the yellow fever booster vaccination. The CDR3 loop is CASSSPGHITSPQHF. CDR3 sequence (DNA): TGTGCCAGCAGTAGCCCAGGACACATCACTTCGCCCCAGCATTTT.